In this sample, the clone carrying this T cell receptor beta chain turned up a few times. Its antigen is unknown. This record comes from a study of T-cell reconstitution after alpha-beta-depleted transplantation in children. Molecular barcoding with unique molecular identifiers was used for the TCRbeta library. TCRdb reprocessed the PCR reads with MiXCR, giving one entry per CDR3 protein. The sample lists hundreds of thousands of distinct CDR3 sequences; about an eighth were seen once. Study outcomes and limitations: T-cell numbers and diversity one year post-transplant derived largely from freshly generated T cells. Reported findings indicate that, about two months after transplant, alpha-beta T cells came from several hundred expanded clones, which were derived from non-depleted graft cells.

The V end was cut by 3 bases, the J end by 4 bases, with 11 bases between. Germline V gene sequence: CDR1 SGHRS, CDR2 YFSETQ. CDR3 size: 15 residues. The TCR comes from a girl aged 2-10 years with congenital amegakaryocytic thrombocytopenia, due to receive a stem cell transplant. This chain uses TRBV5-1 with TRBJ1-6; D perhaps matches TRBD1 (5 bases). The specimen comprised PBMCs, sampled before TCRalphabeta/CD19-depleted stem cell transplant. CDR3 region: CASSWDAPYNSPLHF. The CDR3 DNA is TGCGCCAGCAGCTGGGACGCACCTTATAATTCACCCCTCCACTTT.